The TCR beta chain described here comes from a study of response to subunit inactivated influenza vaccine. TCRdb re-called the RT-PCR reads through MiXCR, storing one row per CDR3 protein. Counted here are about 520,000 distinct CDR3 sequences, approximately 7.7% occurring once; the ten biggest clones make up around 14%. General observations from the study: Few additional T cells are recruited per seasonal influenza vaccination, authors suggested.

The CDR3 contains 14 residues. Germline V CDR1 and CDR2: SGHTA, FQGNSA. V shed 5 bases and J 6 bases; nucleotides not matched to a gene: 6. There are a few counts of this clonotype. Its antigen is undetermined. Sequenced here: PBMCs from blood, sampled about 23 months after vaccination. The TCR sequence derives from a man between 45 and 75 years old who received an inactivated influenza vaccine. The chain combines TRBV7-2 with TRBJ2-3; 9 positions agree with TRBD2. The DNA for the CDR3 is TGTGCCAGCAGCCGCAGCGGGGGGCCGGATACGCAGTATTTT. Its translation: CASSRSGGPDTQYF.